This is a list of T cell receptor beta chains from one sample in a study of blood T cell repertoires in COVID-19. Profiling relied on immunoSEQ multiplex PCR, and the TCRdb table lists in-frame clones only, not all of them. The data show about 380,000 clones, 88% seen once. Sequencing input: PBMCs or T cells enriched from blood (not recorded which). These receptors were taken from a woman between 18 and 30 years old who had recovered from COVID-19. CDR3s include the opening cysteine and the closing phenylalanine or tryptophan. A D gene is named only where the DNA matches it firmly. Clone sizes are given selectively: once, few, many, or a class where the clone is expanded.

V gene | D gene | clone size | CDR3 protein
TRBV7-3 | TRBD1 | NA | CASSLGTPGQGSYEQYF
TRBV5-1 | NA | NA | CASSLGWSGYTF
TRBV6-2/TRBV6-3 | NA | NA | CASSYSNDLGASGNTIYF
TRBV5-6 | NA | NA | CASSLGRYEQYF
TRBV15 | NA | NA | CATSRDFGGRVYGYTF
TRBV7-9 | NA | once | CASSSISGQRAGDEKLFF
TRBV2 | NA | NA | CASGLSRGQENSPLHF
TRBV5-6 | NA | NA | CASSIQKIYSGANVLTF
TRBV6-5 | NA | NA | CASSFEGDLLNSPLHF
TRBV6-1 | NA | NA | CASSEEVIAGDTQYF
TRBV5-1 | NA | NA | CASTMEMNTEAFF
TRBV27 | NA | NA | CASRGLYEQYF
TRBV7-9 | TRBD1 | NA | CASSPTGVNEKLFF
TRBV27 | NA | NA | CASSTVGSGYTF
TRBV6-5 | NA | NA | CAASLGGQPQHF
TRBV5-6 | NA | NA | CASSFQYEQYF
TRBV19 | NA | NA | CASTQGGYSNQPQHF
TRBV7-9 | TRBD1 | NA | CASSPIPLQGARDTEAFF
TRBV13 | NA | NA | CASSLGPEGEEFF
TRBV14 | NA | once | CASSRQDGVPGEQYF
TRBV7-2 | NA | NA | CASSRRTDSGELFF
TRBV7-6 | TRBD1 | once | CASSPTGQGLGEQYF
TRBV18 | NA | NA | CASSPDKLSDYGYTF
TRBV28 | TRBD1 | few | CASTGQGVGYGYTF
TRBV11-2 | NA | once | CASSLTDISYGYTF
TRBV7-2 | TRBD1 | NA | CASSYRQGWRTEAFF
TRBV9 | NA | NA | CASSVAGTQAGVRNTIYF
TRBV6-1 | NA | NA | CASSEGTRREGSQPQHF
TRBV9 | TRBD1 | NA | CASSVVTGGTDTQYF
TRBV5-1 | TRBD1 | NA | CASSSRTGNTGELFF